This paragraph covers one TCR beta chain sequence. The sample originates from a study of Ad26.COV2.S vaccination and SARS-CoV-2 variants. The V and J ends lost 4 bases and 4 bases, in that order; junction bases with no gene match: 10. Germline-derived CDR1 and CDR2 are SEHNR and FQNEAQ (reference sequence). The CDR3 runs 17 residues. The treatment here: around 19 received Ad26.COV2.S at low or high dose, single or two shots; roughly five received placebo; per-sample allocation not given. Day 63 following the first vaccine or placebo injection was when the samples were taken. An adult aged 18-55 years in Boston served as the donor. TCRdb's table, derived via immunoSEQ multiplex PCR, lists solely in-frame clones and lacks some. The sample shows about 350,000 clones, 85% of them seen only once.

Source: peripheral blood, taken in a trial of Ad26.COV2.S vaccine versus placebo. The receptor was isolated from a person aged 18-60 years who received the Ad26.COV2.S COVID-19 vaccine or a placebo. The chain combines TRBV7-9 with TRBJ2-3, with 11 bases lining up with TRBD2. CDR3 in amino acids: CASSSRVSGGASDTQYF. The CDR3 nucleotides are TGTGCCAGCAGCTCCAGGGTTAGCGGGGGGGCTTCAGATACGCAGTATTTT.